This T cell receptor beta chain was recorded in a study of cytomegalovirus exposure and HLA in healthy donors. PCR used 60 Vbeta primers and 13 Jbeta primers. Assay: immunoSEQ multiplex PCR; the TCRdb copy retains only in-frame clones and omits some. The repertoire holds 210,000 or so clones, with approximately 80% as singletons. Findings and caveats of the study: Donors were assumed by presence/absence analyses to have roughly uniform sequencing depth.

Details on this clone: Its specificity is not known.

The CDR3 runs to 14 residues. CDR1 is KGHSH, CDR2 LQKENI, per germline. V shed 5 bases and J 6 bases; nucleotides not matched to a gene: 3. Sequencing input: PBMCs. The chain uses TRBV18 and TRBJ2-1; 11 nucleotides line up with TRBD2. The origin of this receptor is a man aged 40-49 years in good health and CMV-seronegative. This chain's CDR3 is CASSVAGGPNEQFF. DNA of the CDR3: TGTGCCAGCTCAGTAGCGGGAGGGCCCAATGAGCAGTTCTTC.